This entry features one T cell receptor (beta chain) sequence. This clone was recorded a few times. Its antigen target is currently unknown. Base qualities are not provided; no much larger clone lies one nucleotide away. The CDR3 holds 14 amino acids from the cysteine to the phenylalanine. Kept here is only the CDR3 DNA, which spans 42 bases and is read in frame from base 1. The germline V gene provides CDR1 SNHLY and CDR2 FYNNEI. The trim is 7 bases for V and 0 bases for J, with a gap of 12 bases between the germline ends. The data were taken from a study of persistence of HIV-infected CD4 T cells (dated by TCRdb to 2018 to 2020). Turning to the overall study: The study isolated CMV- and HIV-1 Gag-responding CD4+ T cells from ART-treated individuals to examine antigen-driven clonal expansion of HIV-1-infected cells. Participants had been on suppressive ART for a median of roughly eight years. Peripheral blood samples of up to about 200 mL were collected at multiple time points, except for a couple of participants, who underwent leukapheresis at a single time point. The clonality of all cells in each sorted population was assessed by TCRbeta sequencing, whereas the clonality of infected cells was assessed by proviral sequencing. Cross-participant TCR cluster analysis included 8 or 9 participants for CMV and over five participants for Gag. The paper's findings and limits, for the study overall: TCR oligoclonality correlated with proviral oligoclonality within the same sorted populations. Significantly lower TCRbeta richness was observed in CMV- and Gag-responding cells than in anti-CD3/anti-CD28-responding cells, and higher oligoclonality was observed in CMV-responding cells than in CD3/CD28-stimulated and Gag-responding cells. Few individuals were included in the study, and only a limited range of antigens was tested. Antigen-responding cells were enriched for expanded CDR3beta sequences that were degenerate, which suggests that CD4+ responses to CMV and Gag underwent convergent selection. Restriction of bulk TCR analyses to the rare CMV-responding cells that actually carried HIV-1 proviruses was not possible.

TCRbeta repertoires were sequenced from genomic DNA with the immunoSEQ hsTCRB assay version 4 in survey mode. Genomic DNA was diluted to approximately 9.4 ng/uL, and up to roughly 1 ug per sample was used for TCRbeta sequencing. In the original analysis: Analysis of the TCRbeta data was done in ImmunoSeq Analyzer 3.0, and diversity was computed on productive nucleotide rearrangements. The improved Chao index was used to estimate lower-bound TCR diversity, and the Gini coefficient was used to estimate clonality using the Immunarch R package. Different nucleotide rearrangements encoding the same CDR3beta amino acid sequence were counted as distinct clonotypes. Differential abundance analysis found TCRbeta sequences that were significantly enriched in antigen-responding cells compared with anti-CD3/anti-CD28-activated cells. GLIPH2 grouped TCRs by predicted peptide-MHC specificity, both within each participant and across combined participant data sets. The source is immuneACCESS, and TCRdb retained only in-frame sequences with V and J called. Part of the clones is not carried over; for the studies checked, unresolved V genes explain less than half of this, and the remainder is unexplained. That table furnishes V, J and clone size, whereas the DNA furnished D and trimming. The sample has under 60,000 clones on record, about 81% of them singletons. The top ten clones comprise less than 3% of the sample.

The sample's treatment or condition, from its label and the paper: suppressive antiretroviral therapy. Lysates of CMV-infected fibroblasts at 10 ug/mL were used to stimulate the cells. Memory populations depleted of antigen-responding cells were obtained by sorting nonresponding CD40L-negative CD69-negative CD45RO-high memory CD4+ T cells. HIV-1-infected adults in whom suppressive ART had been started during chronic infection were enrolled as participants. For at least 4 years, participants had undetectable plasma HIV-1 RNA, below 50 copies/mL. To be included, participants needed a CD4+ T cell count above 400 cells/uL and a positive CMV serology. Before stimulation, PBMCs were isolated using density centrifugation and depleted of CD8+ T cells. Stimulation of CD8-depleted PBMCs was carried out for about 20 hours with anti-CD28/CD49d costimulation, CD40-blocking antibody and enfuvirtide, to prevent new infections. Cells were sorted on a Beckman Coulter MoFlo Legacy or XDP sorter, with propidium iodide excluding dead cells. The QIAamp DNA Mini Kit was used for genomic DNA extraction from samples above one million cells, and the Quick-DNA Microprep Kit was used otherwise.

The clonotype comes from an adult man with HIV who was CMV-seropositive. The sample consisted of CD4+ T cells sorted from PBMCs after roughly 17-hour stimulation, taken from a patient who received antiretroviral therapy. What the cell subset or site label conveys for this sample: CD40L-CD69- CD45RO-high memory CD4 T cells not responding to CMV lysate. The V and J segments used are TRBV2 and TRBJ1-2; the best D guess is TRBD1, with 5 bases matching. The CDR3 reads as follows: CASTTGIANYGYTF. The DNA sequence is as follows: TGTGCCAGCACCACAGGCATAGCTAACTATGGCTACACCTTC.